This is a list of T cell receptor beta chains from one sample in a study of OX40 agonist ivuxolimab in advanced cancers. Data came from immunoSEQ multiplex PCR; TCRdb stores just in-frame clones and leaves some out. Of over 65,000 clones detected, about 82% appear once; the ten largest clones hold 6.5%. Sequencing used CD4+ or CD8+ T cells sorted from blood, obtained in a trial of the OX40 agonist ivuxolimab. The receptors were sampled from an adult with an advanced solid tumor such as melanoma, head and neck, liver or kidney cancer. CDR3s include the opening cysteine and the closing phenylalanine or tryptophan. D genes are given only for firm matches. Clone size is not always given. Where it is, it says once, few, many or a class for expanded clones.

J gene: TRBJ2-1; V gene: TRBV7-9; clone size: .; D gene: TRBD2; CDR3 DNA: TGTGCCAGCAGCCCTTCCACTAGCGGGAGGGGCAATGAGCAGTTCTTC; CDR3 protein: CASSPSTSGRGNEQFF
J gene: TRBJ1-1; V gene: TRBV9; clone size: .; D gene: TRBD1; CDR3 DNA: TGTGCCAGCAGCGACCGAGGGGGCGTGAACACTGAAGCTTTCTTT; CDR3 protein: CASSDRGGVNTEAFF
J gene: TRBJ1-6; V gene: TRBV5-4; clone size: .; D gene: TRBD1; CDR3 DNA: TGTGCCAGCAGCGCAAAGGACAGGGAAGGTTCACCCCTCCACTTT; CDR3 protein: CASSAKDREGSPLHF
J gene: TRBJ2-3; V gene: TRBV11-2; clone size: .; D gene: .; CDR3 DNA: TGTGCCAGCAGCTTAGTTACCGGACGCACAGATACGCAGTATTTT; CDR3 protein: CASSLVTGRTDTQYF
J gene: TRBJ1-4; V gene: TRBV5-1; clone size: .; D gene: TRBD1; CDR3 DNA: TGCGCCAGCAGCTTGGAGGGACAGATTAATGAAAAACTGTTTTTT; CDR3 protein: CASSLEGQINEKLFF
J gene: TRBJ2-2; V gene: TRBV19; clone size: .; D gene: .; CDR3 DNA: TGTGCCAGTAGTATTGTCCCACCTACCGGGGAGCTGTTTTTT; CDR3 protein: CASSIVPPTGELFF
J gene: TRBJ2-7; V gene: TRBV5-1; clone size: once; D gene: TRBD2; CDR3 DNA: TGCGCCAGCAGCCCGGGAGGGGGACTAGCAAGATCCGAGCAGTACTTC; CDR3 protein: CASSPGGGLARSEQYF
J gene: TRBJ1-5; V gene: TRBV10-2; clone size: once; D gene: .; CDR3 DNA: TGCGCCAGCACGCGGGACAGCAATCAGCCCCAGCATTTT; CDR3 protein: CASTRDSNQPQHF
J gene: TRBJ1-1; V gene: TRBV2; clone size: .; D gene: .; CDR3 DNA: TGTGCCAGCAGAGACCTAACTCCAAGGGTGAACACTGAAGCTTTCTTT; CDR3 protein: CASRDLTPRVNTEAFF
J gene: TRBJ2-3; V gene: TRBV7-9; clone size: .; D gene: TRBD1; CDR3 DNA: TGTGCCAGCCACCCCCCGGACAGGGAGATAGATACGCAGTATTTT; CDR3 protein: CASHPPDREIDTQYF
J gene: TRBJ1-2; V gene: TRBV18; clone size: .; D gene: .; CDR3 DNA: .; CDR3 protein: CASSPLKDTFGSAFF
J gene: TRBJ2-1; V gene: TRBV7-6; clone size: .; D gene: TRBD2; CDR3 DNA: TGTGCCAGCAGCTTGCGGGGGGCCAATGAGCAGTTCTTC; CDR3 protein: CASSLRGANEQFF
J gene: TRBJ1-3; V gene: TRBV9; clone size: .; D gene: .; CDR3 DNA: TGTGCCAGCAGCTACACCTCTGGAAACACCATATATTTT; CDR3 protein: CASSYTSGNTIYF
J gene: TRBJ2-1; V gene: TRBV7-2; clone size: .; D gene: .; CDR3 DNA: TGTGCCAGCAGCCCCGGCGCTCCCTACAATGAGCAGTTCTTC; CDR3 protein: CASSPGAPYNEQFF
J gene: TRBJ2-7; V gene: TRBV2; clone size: once; D gene: TRBD2; CDR3 DNA: TGTGCCAGCAGTGAAAGGACTAGCGTTGGCGAGCAGTACTTC; CDR3 protein: CASSERTSVGEQYF
J gene: TRBJ1-6; V gene: TRBV27; clone size: few; D gene: .; CDR3 DNA: TGTGCCAGCAGTTCAGGGTATTCACCCCTCCACTTT; CDR3 protein: CASSSGYSPLHF
J gene: TRBJ2-1; V gene: TRBV6-6; clone size: .; D gene: .; CDR3 DNA: TGTGCCAGCAGTTGGGACAATGAGCAGTTCTTC; CDR3 protein: CASSWDNEQFF
J gene: TRBJ2-5; V gene: TRBV7-9; clone size: once; D gene: .; CDR3 DNA: TGTGCCAGCAGCCTAGGGGGATCCTACCGGGAGACCCAGTACTTC; CDR3 protein: CASSLGGSYRETQYF
J gene: TRBJ1-2; V gene: TRBV27; clone size: .; D gene: .; CDR3 DNA: TGTGCCAGCAGTTTGTCTCGAGGGGCGAGCTACACCTTC; CDR3 protein: CASSLSRGASYTF
J gene: TRBJ1-5; V gene: TRBV27; clone size: .; D gene: .; CDR3 DNA: TGTGCCAGCAGTCCCGCGGGTTACAATCAGCCCCAGCATTTT; CDR3 protein: CASSPAGYNQPQHF
J gene: TRBJ2-7; V gene: TRBV7-9; clone size: .; D gene: TRBD1; CDR3 DNA: TGTGCCAGCAGGCAACCGGGACAGGGGGCATACGAGCAGTACTTC; CDR3 protein: CASRQPGQGAYEQYF
J gene: TRBJ1-2; V gene: TRBV19; clone size: .; D gene: .; CDR3 DNA: TGTGCCAGTAGTAGAGGACTCTCTACCGGGGCAGTCCTATTTTATGGCTACACCTTC; CDR3 protein: CASSRGLSTGAVLFYGYTF
J gene: TRBJ2-2; V gene: TRBV18; clone size: few; D gene: .; CDR3 DNA: TGTGCCAGCTCGCCTGAGGCCCCCGGGGAGCTGTTTTTT; CDR3 protein: CASSPEAPGELFF
J gene: TRBJ2-5; V gene: TRBV7-6; clone size: .; D gene: .; CDR3 DNA: TGTGCCAGCAGCTTAGGGTTGGCCCAGTACTTC; CDR3 protein: CASSLGLAQYF
J gene: TRBJ2-2; V gene: TRBV11-3; clone size: once; D gene: .; CDR3 DNA: TGTGCCAGCAGCAAGGGTATCAACACCGGGGAGCTGTTTTTT; CDR3 protein: CASSKGINTGELFF
J gene: TRBJ2-7; V gene: TRBV7-2; clone size: few; D gene: TRBD2; CDR3 DNA: TGTGCCAGCAGCCCCAGTGGGACTACGGGTTACGAGCAGTACTTC; CDR3 protein: CASSPSGTTGYEQYF
J gene: TRBJ2-7; V gene: TRBV27; clone size: .; D gene: .; CDR3 DNA: TGTGCCAGCAAACAGAGGGGAGACTACGAGCAGTACTTC; CDR3 protein: CASKQRGDYEQYF
J gene: TRBJ1-2; V gene: TRBV19; clone size: .; D gene: TRBD1; CDR3 DNA: TGTGCCAGTAGTATTCTGGACAGGGACTACTATGGCTACACCTTC; CDR3 protein: CASSILDRDYYGYTF
J gene: TRBJ1-3; V gene: TRBV6-5; clone size: .; D gene: TRBD1; CDR3 DNA: TGTGCCAGCAGTTACTCGGGGGGGACAGCTGGAAACACCATATATTTT; CDR3 protein: CASSYSGGTAGNTIYF
J gene: TRBJ2-1; V gene: TRBV6-5; clone size: .; D gene: .; CDR3 DNA: TGTGCCAGCAGGCCAGGGGGGTCCCCCTACAATGAGCAGTTCTTC; CDR3 protein: CASRPGGSPYNEQFF
J gene: TRBJ2-5; V gene: TRBV11-2; clone size: .; D gene: .; CDR3 DNA: TGTGCCAGCAGCTTACGCCTTTCTCAAGAGACCCAGTACTTC; CDR3 protein: CASSLRLSQETQYF
J gene: TRBJ1-6; V gene: TRBV6-1; clone size: .; D gene: .; CDR3 DNA: TGTGCCACCAAGTGGGGCCGGGGATCACCCCTCCACTTT; CDR3 protein: CATKWGRGSPLHF
J gene: TRBJ1-5; V gene: TRBV19; clone size: .; D gene: .; CDR3 DNA: TGTGCCAGTGGGGACGGAAATCAGCCCCAGCATTTT; CDR3 protein: CASGDGNQPQHF
J gene: TRBJ1-2; V gene: TRBV2; clone size: .; D gene: TRBD1; CDR3 DNA: TGTGCCAGCAGTTACGGGACAGGGAAATATGGCTACACCTTC; CDR3 protein: CASSYGTGKYGYTF
J gene: TRBJ1-5; V gene: TRBV19; clone size: .; D gene: TRBD1; CDR3 DNA: TGTGCCAGTAGCGGACGACAGGGTGTTTCGCATCAGCCCCAGCATTTT; CDR3 protein: CASSGRQGVSHQPQHF
J gene: TRBJ2-1; V gene: TRBV7-7; clone size: .; D gene: .; CDR3 DNA: TGTGCTAGCAGCTCAACTAGTGGCTCCTACAATGAGCAGTTCTTC; CDR3 protein: CASSSTSGSYNEQFF
J gene: TRBJ2-7; V gene: TRBV6-5; clone size: .; D gene: TRBD1; CDR3 DNA: TGTGCCAGCACAGGGGACAGCCGACTTGGGGGCGAGCAGTACTTC; CDR3 protein: CASTGDSRLGGEQYF
J gene: TRBJ2-1; V gene: TRBV5-5; clone size: .; D gene: TRBD2; CDR3 DNA: TGTGCCAGCAGCTTGGATCGGGGGGCCTACAATGAGCAGTTCTTC; CDR3 protein: CASSLDRGAYNEQFF
J gene: TRBJ2-7; V gene: TRBV10-3; clone size: .; D gene: TRBD1; CDR3 DNA: TGTGCCATTTCTGGGACAGGGGGCGAGCAGTACTTC; CDR3 protein: CAISGTGGEQYF
J gene: TRBJ1-2; V gene: TRBV7-9; clone size: .; D gene: .; CDR3 DNA: TGTGCCAGCAGCTTAGCAGCCTATGGCTACACCTTC; CDR3 protein: CASSLAAYGYTF